Below, 7 T cell receptor beta chains from the same sample are listed, as sequenced in a study of early T cells in non-severe SARS-CoV-2 infection. TCRdb reanalysed the 5' RACE reads using MiXCR and keeps one entry per CDR3 protein. The sample yields about 84,000 distinct CDR3 sequences, 9.5% to 13% seen once. Sequencing used whole blood. These receptors all come from an adult who was a healthcare worker with PCR-confirmed SARS-CoV-2 infection or an uninfected control (not recorded which).

This clonotype appeared many times. The rearrangement links TRBV20-1 to TRBJ2-7, with D perhaps matching TRBD1 or TRBD2 (6 bases each). The CDR3 has 13 residues. V was trimmed by 3 bases and J by 7 bases, leaving 16 bases between them. Germline lookup yields CDR1 DFQATT and CDR2 SNEGSKA (reference sequence). Here the CDR3 reads CSARRDIRWEQYF. For the CDR3, the DNA is TGCAGTGCTAGGCGGGACATCCGGTGGGAGCAGTACTTC.

This clonotype came up a few times. This chain joins TRBV11-3 and TRBJ2-5; 7 bases are shared with TRBD1. V dropped 5 bases and J dropped 3; count of bases not matched to a gene: 15. The CDR3 extends over 17 amino acids. Germline CDR1 and CDR2: SGHNT and YENEEA. CDR3 DNA sequence: TGTGCCAGCAGCCAGACCATGACAGGGTTCCGTGAAGAGACCCAGTACTTC. Encoded protein: CASSQTMTGFREETQYF.

This clonotype was observed at least ten times. This chain uses TRBV24-1 with TRBJ1-2; 8 bases are shared with TRBD1. After removal of 4 bases from V and 8 bases from J, the junction contained 14 bases not matched to a gene. The CDR3 has 16 amino acids. Looked up from germline, CDR1 is KGHDR and CDR2 is SFDVKD. DNA of the CDR3: TGTGCCACCAGTGACTCCCGGACAGGGAACTTTTTGGGCTACACCTTC. Its translation is CATSDSRTGNFLGYTF.

The chain links TRBV13 to TRBJ2-7, with D perhaps TRBD1 (7 bases). The V gene lost 3 bases and the J gene lost 3 bases, with 12 bases spanning the gap. The CDR3 sequence is 14 residues long. Per germline, CDR1 PRHDT and CDR2 FYEKMQ (reference sequence). The CDR3 protein is CASSLQGGFYEQYF. Here the CDR3 DNA reads TGTGCCAGCAGCTTGCAGGGGGGATTCTACGAGCAGTACTTC.

The V gene is TRBV29-1, the J gene TRBJ2-5; the D gene is possibly TRBD1 (6 bases). The CDR3 has 12 residues. Germline V gene data show CDR1 as SQVTM and CDR2 as ANQGSEA. Deletions cut 3 bases from V and 6 bases from J, with 11 bases between. CDR3 DNA: TGCAGCGTTGAGATGGGGGCGAAGACCCAGTACTTC. Protein: CSVEMGAKTQYF.

This clonotype was recorded a few times. This chain uses TRBV12-3 or TRBV12-4 with TRBJ1-2, with a tentative D call TRBD1 (6 bases). Trimming stripped 7 bases from V and 1 base from J, with 13 bases between. CDR3 length: 14 residues. This CDR3 reads CASKKTGNNYGYTF. CDR3 nucleotide sequence: TGTGCCAGCAAGAAAACAGGGAATAACTATGGCTACACCTTC.

Only a few counts were recorded for this clonotype. The V gene is TRBV4-1, the J gene TRBJ1-4; D unresolved. The CDR3 runs 17 residues. The V gene lost 5 bases and the J gene lost 2 bases, with 18 bases spanning the gap. CDR1 is MGHRA and CDR2 is YSYEKL in the germline V gene. CDR3 nucleotide sequence: TGCGCCAGCAGCACTCACCCCCGACTTGGGACTAATGAAAAACTGTTTTTT. Its translation is CASSTHPRLGTNEKLFF.